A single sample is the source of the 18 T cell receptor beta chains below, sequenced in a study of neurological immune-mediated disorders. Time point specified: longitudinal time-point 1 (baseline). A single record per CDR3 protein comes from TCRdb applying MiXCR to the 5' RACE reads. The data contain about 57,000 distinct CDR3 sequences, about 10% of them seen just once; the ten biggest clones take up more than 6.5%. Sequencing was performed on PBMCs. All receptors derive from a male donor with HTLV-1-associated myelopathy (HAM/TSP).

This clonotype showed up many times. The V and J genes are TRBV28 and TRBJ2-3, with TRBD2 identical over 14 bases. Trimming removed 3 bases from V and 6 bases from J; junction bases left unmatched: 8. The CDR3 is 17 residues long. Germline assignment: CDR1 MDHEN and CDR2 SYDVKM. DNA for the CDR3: TGTGCCAGCAGTTTCCTAGGACTAGCGGGGGGCGGTGATACGCAGTATTTT. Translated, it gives CASSFLGLAGGGDTQYF.

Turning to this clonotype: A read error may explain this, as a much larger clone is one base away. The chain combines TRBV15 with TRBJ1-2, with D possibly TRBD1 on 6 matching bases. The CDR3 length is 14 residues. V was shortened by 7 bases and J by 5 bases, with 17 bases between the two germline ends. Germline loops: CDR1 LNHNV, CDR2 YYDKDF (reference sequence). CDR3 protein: CATNNRDRWYGYTF. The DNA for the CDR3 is TGTGCCACCAACAACAGGGATAGATGGTATGGCTACACCTTC. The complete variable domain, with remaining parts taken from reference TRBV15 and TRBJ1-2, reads DAMVIQNPRYQVTQFGKPVTLSCSQTLNHNVMYWYQQKSSQAPKLLFHYYDKDFNNEADTPDNFQSRRPNTSFCFLDIRSPGLGDTAMYLCATNNRDRWYGYTFGSGTRLTVV.

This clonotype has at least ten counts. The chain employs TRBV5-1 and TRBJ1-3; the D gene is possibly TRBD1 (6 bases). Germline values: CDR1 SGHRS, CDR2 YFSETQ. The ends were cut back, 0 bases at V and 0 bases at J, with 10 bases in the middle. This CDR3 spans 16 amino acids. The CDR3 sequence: CASSLDQGSSGNTIYF. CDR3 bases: TGCGCCAGCAGCTTGGACCAGGGGAGCTCTGGAAACACCATATATTTT. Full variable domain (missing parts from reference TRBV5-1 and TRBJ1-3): KAGVTQTPRYLIKTRGQQVTLSCSPISGHRSVSWYQQTPGQGLQFLFEYFSETQRNKGNFPGRFSGRQFSNSRSEMNVSTLELGDSALYLCASSLDQGSSGNTIYFGEGSWLTVV.

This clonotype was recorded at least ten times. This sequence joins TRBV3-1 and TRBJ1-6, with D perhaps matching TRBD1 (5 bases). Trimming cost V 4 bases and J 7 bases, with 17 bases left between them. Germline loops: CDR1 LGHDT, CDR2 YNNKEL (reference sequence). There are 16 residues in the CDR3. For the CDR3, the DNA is TGTGCCAGCAGCCTCGGGTCACCTCGGGGGAATTCACCCCTCCACTTT. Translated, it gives CASSLGSPRGNSPLHF.

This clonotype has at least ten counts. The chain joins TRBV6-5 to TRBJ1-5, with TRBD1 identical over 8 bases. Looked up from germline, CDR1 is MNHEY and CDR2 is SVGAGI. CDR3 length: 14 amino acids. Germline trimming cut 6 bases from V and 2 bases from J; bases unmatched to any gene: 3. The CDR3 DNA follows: TGTGCCAGCAGACAGGGGGAAGGCAATCAGCCCCAGCATTTT. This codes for CASRQGEGNQPQHF.

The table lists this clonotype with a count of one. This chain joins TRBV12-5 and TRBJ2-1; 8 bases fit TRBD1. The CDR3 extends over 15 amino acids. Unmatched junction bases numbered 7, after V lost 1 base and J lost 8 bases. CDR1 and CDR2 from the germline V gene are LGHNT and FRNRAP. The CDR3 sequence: CASGLGAGGADEQFF. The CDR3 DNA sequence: TGTGCTAGTGGTTTGGGGGCAGGGGGCGCGGATGAGCAGTTCTTC.

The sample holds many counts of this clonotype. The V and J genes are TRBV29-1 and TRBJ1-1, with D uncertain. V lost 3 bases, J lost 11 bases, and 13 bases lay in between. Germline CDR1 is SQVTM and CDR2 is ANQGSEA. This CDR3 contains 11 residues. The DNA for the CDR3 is TGCAGCGTTGATTCTTTAGGGATGGCTTTCTTT. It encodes CSVDSLGMAFF.

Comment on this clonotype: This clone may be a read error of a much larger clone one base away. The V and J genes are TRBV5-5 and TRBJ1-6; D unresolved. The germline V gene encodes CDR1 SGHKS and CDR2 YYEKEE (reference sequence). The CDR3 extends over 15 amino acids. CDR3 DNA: TGTGTCAGCAGCCCCGGGAGCTCCTATAATTCACCCCTCCACTTT. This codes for CVSSPGSSYNSPLHF.

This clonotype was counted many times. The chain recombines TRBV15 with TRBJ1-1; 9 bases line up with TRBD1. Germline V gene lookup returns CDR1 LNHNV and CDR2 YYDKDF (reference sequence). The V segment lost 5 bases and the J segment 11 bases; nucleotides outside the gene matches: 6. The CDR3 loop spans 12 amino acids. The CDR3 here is CATSGSGTGAFF. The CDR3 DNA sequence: TGTGCCACCAGCGGTTCCGGGACAGGGGCTTTCTTT. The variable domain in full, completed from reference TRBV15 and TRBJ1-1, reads DAMVIQNPRYQVTQFGKPVTLSCSQTLNHNVMYWYQQKSSQAPKLLFHYYDKDFNNEADTPDNFQSRRPNTSFCFLDIRSPGLGDTAMYLCATSGSGTGAFFGQGTRLTVV.

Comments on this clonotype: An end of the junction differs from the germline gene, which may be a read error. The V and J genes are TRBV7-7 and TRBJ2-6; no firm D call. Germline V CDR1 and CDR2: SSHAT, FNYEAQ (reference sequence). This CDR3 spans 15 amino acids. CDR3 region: CASSSTYSGANVLTF. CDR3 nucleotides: TGTGCTAGCAGCTCTACGTACTCTGGGGCCAACGTCCTGACTTTC.

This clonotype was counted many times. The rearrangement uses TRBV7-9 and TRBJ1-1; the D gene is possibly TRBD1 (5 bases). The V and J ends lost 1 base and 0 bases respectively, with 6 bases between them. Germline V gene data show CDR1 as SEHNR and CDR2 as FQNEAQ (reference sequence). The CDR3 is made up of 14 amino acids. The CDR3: CASSLGGVNTEAFF. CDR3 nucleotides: TGTGCCAGCAGCTTAGGGGGGGTGAACACTGAAGCTTTCTTT.

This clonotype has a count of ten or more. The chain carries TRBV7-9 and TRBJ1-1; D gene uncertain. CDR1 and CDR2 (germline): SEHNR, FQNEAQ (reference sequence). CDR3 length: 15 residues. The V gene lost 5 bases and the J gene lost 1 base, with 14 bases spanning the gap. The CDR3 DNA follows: TGTGCCAGCAGCCGGCCGGACGGGAAGAACACTGAAGCTTTCTTT. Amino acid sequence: CASSRPDGKNTEAFF.

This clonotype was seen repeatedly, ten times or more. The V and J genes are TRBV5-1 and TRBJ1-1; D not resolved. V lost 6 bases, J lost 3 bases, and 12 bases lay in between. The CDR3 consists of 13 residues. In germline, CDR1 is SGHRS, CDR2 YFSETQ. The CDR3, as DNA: TGCGCCAGCACCAGAGACTTGGACACTGAAGCTTTCTTT. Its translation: CASTRDLDTEAFF. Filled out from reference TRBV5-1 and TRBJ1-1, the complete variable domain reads KAGVTQTPRYLIKTRGQQVTLSCSPISGHRSVSWYQQTPGQGLQFLFEYFSETQRNKGNFPGRFSGRQFSNSRSEMNVSTLELGDSALYLCASTRDLDTEAFFGQGTRLTVV.

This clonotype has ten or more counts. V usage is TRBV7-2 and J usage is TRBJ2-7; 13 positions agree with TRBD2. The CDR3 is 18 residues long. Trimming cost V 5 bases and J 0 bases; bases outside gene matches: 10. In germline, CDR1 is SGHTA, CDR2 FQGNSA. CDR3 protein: CASSPPRRLAGGSYEQYF. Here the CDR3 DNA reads TGTGCCAGCAGCCCTCCCCGAAGACTAGCGGGAGGCTCCTACGAGCAGTACTTC.

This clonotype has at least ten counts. CDR3: CATSTGSNQPQHF. CDR3 nucleotide sequence: TGTGCCACCTCGACAGGGAGCAATCAGCCCCAGCATTTT. The chain is built from TRBV10-3 and TRBJ1-5; 7 bases align to TRBD1. The germline V gene has CDR1 ENHRY and CDR2 SYGVKD. The CDR3 has 13 residues. With V trimmed by 10 bases and J by 1 base, 4 bases remained unmatched.

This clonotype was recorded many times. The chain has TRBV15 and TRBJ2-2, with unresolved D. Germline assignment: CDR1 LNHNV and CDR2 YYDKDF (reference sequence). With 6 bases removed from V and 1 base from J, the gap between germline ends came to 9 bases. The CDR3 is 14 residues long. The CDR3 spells CATSIGRNTGELFF. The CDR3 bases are TGTGCCACCAGTATAGGGCGGAACACCGGGGAGCTGTTTTTT.

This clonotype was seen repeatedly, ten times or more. The CDR3, as DNA: TGCAGTGCTAGAGGAAGGCGGAACACCGGGGAGCTGTTTTTT. It codes for CSARGRRNTGELFF. This chain links TRBV20-1 with TRBJ2-2, with unresolved D. The CDR3 sequence is 14 residues long. Germline V lookup: CDR1 DFQATT, CDR2 SNEGSKA (reference sequence). Trimming cost V 1 base and J 1 base, with 7 bases left between them.

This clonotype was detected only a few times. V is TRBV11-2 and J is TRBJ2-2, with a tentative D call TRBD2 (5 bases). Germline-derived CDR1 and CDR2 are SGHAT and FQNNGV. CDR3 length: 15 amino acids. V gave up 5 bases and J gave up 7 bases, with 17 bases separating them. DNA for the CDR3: TGTGCCAGCAGCCCAGGACTCGGGTCAATCGGGGAGCTGTTTTTT. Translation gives CASSPGLGSIGELFF.